This T cell receptor beta chain is from a study of T-cell reconstitution after alpha-beta-depleted transplantation in children. For TCRbeta, the library was prepared with unique molecular identifiers. One entry per CDR3 protein, called by TCRdb with MiXCR from the PCR reads. The repertoire consists of 260,000 or so distinct CDR3 sequences, with around 11% occurring once and the leading ten covering about 2.4%. The V end lost 6 bases, the J end lost 1 base, and 9 bases lay between the germline ends. The CDR3 is made up of 13 amino acids. This clonotype occurred many times. This sequence joins TRBV12-3 or TRBV12-4 and TRBJ1-2, with no clear D. The sequence came from a human donor who donated a stem cell graft to a child with acute lymphoblastic leukemia. The sample in question was PBMCs from the stem cell graft donor, obtained from the stem cell graft. The CDR3 region has the DNA TGTGCCAGCAGCGAGACGGTTAACTATGGCTACACCTTC. This gives the protein CASSETVNYGYTF.